Following are 30 T cell receptor beta chains from one sample sequenced in a study of molecular identifiers for immune sequencing clone quantification (dated by TCRdb to the late 2010s). Library preparation employed PCR. Sequencer: Illumina HiSeq 4000. TCRdb reprocessing: public reads trimmed at Q25 with fastp, clones called with MiXCR, in-frame beta chains kept. CDR3 protein duplicates are merged, each entry listing the most common genes and DNA. The sample has around 54,000 distinct CDR3 sequences on record, 20% to 25% of them singletons. About 2% of the sample rests with the top ten. Sequenced input: naive CD8+ T cells from blood, with Jurkat cell RNA spiked in. The cell subset or site label, as the study defines it: FACS-sorted CD8+CD4-CCR7+CD45RA+ naive T cells. The receptor set was obtained from a human donor in good health. Some libraries in this study had Jurkat cell RNA spiked in.

With regard to this clonotype: A read error may explain this, as a much larger clone is one base away. This chain uses TRBV7-3 with TRBJ2-1; D is possibly TRBD1 or TRBD2 (5 bases each). The germline V gene encodes CDR1 SGHTA and CDR2 FQGTGA. The CDR3 totals 16 residues. Trimming pared 4 bases from V and 8 bases from J, leaving 21 bases between. CDR3 DNA: TGTGCCAGCAGCTCAACAGATTCGGGGCTAGTCGATGAGCAGTTCTTC. Its protein is CASSSTDSGLVDEQFF.

This clonotype has a handful of counts. This chain joins TRBV11-2 and TRBJ2-3; D unresolved. V was cut by 1 base and J by 0 bases, with 11 bases left in between. Per the germline V gene, CDR1 is SGHAT and CDR2 is FQNNGV. The CDR3 is made up of 16 amino acids. CDR3 sequence: CASSLVAVSSTDTQYF. CDR3 sequence (DNA): TGTGCCAGCAGCTTAGTGGCGGTCTCTAGCACAGATACGCAGTATTTT.

The sample holds many counts of this clonotype. This chain connects TRBV6-1 to TRBJ2-7; 7 bases map to TRBD1. V trimming: 1 base; J trimming: 2 bases; junction bases outside the gene matches: 5. This CDR3 is 15 amino acids long. Germline CDR1 reads MNHNS; CDR2 reads SASEGT. CDR3 coding DNA: TGTGCCAGCAGTGAAGTGACAGGGCTGGCCTACGAGCAGTACTTC. Its translation is CASSEVTGLAYEQYF.

With respect to this clonotype: This may be a read error, as it is one base from a much larger clone. J is TRBJ2-5 and V is TRBV6-2 or TRBV6-3, with TRBD2 matching over 7 bases. Germline loops: CDR1 MNHEY, CDR2 SVGEGT. CDR3 length: 17 amino acids. DNA for the CDR3: TGTGCCGGCAGTTACTCGCCTGAAGCGGGGTACCAAGAGACCCAGTACTTC. It is translated as CAGSYSPEAGYQETQYF.

The genes are TRBV12-3 or TRBV12-4 and TRBJ2-5; 8 bases agree with TRBD2. The J segment lost 3 bases and the V segment lost 3 bases, leaving 9 bases of the junction unmatched. This CDR3 is built from 16 residues. The CDR3 sequence is CASSFPGGSGEETQYF. CDR3 in DNA: TGTGCCAGCAGTTTCCCAGGCGGTAGCGGGGAAGAGACCCAGTACTTC.

This clonotype was observed at least ten times. This rearrangement joins TRBV28 to TRBJ1-1, with D unresolved. The CDR3 has 13 amino acids. Germline CDR1 MDHEN, CDR2 SYDVKM. V gave up 2 bases and J gave up 3 bases, with 7 bases separating them. The CDR3 protein is CASSLQIYTEAFF. For the CDR3, the DNA is TGTGCCAGCAGTTTACAGATCTACACTGAAGCTTTCTTT.

This clonotype has a count of ten or more. V and J are TRBV20-1 and TRBJ2-5; D is possibly TRBD2 (5 bases). Germline V gene lookup returns CDR1 DFQATT and CDR2 SNEGSKA (reference sequence). Trimming removed 5 bases at V and 1 base at J, with 8 bases between. The CDR3 consists of 12 residues. The CDR3 bases are TGCAGTGCTTGGGAGCCCCAAGAGACCCAGTACTTC. This codes for CSAWEPQETQYF.

This clonotype turned up a few times. The chain links TRBV2 to TRBJ2-1; D remains ambiguous. From germline, CDR1 is SNHLY and CDR2 FYNNEI. Trimming removed 1 base from V and 0 bases from J, with 7 bases in between. The CDR3 covers 15 residues. CDR3 region: CASSEDAGSYNEQFF. The CDR3 DNA reads as TGTGCCAGCAGTGAAGACGCCGGCTCCTACAATGAGCAGTTCTTC.

At least ten counts were recorded for this clonotype. This sequence joins TRBV7-6 and TRBJ2-3; TRBD2 matches at 14 bases. V was pared by 5 bases and J by 4 bases, with 5 bases of the junction left unmatched. CDR1 is SGHVS, CDR2 FNYEAQ, per germline. The CDR3 extends over 16 amino acids. CDR3 nucleotide sequence: TGTGCCAGCAGCCCCAGACTAGCGGGAGGGCCAGATACGCAGTATTTT. Protein sequence: CASSPRLAGGPDTQYF. Full variable domain (rest looked up from reference TRBV7-6 and TRBJ2-3): GAGVSQSPRYKVTKRGQDVALRCDPISGHVSLYWYRQALGQGPEFLTYFNYEAQQDKSGLPNDRFSAERPEGSISTLTIQRTEQRDSAMYRCASSPRLAGGPDTQYFGPGTRLTVL.

With regard to this clonotype: A read error is possible here, since a much larger clone lies one base away. V gene TRBV7-6 combines with J gene TRBJ1-1; D perhaps matches TRBD1 (5 bases). In germline, CDR1 is SGHVS, CDR2 FNYEAQ. CDR3 length equals 12 residues. CDR3 in amino acids: CASSLGGTEASF. In nucleotides, the CDR3 is TGTGCCAGCAGCTTAGGAGGGACTGAAGCTTCCTTT.

For this clonotype: A much more abundant neighbour one base away suggests this may be a read error. The CDR3 DNA reads as TGCAGTGCTAGAGATCGGCGGGGACCTACCTACGAGCAGTACTTC. As protein: CSARDRRGPTYEQYF. The chain carries TRBV20-1 and TRBJ2-7, with D perhaps matching TRBD2 (6 bases). Germline assignment: CDR1 DFQATT and CDR2 SNEGSKA (reference sequence). V shed 0 bases and J shed 2 bases, with 14 bases lying between them. This CDR3 is 15 amino acids long.

The J gene is TRBJ1-3, the V gene TRBV10-2; no firm D call. The germline gives CDR1 WSHSY, CDR2 SAAADI. This CDR3 has 15 residues. Trimming removed 7 bases at V and 4 bases at J, with 17 bases between. The CDR3 DNA reads TGCGCCAGCACCTTCTCCGGTGAGCTAGGAAACACCATATATTTT. It translates to CASTFSGELGNTIYF.

This clonotype was seen many times. This chain connects TRBV7-8 to TRBJ1-2; D call uncertain. CDR1 is SGHVS and CDR2 is FQNEAQ in the germline V gene. Trimming removed 4 bases at V and 3 bases at J, with 18 bases between. CDR3 length: 16 amino acids. CDR3 nucleotides: TGTGCCAGCAGCTCACCTCTAGGGTTCGAAGACTATGGCTACACCTTC. As protein: CASSSPLGFEDYGYTF. Based on the CDR3 plus reference TRBV7-8 and TRBJ1-2, the full variable domain is GAGVSQSPRYKVAKRGQDVALRCDPISGHVSLFWYQQALGQGPEFLTYFQNEAQLDKSGLPSDRFFAERPEGSVSTLKIQRTQQEDSAVYLCASSSPLGFEDYGYTFGSGTRLTVV.

On this clonotype: A much more abundant neighbour one base away suggests this may be a read error. Here the CDR3 reads CSVERALRAPEGYGYTF. The DNA of the CDR3 is TGCAGCGTTGAAAGGGCCCTGAGGGCCCCTGAGGGCTATGGCTACACCTTC. The chain combines TRBV29-1 with TRBJ1-2; D ambiguous. With 2 bases removed from V and 4 bases from J, the gap between germline ends came to 23 bases. There are 17 residues in the CDR3. CDR1 SQVTM and CDR2 ANQGSEA come from the germline V gene.

This clonotype came up many times. V and J are TRBV6-5 and TRBJ2-7; 7 bases map to TRBD2. The CDR3 consists of 15 residues. Germline trimming cut 0 bases from V and 2 bases from J; bases unmatched to any gene: 4. Germline V gene lookup returns CDR1 MNHEY and CDR2 SVGAGI. CDR3 nucleotide sequence: TGTGCCAGCAGTTACTCGGGGGGGGAGACCTACGAGCAGTACTTC. Translating gives CASSYSGGETYEQYF.

This clonotype was counted once. A much larger clone lies one base from this, so it may be a read error. This sequence joins TRBV20-1 and TRBJ2-7; perhaps TRBD2 as D (6 bases). This CDR3 is 13 amino acids long. Germline V lookup: CDR1 DFQATT, CDR2 SNEGSKA (reference sequence). The CDR3 nucleotides are TGCAGTGGGGGACGGGAGAACTCCTACGAGCAGTCCTTC. It specifies CSGGRENSYEQSF.

This clonotype was seen many times. This sequence joins TRBV7-9 and TRBJ2-1; no clear D. The V end lost 2 bases, the J end lost 2 bases, and 10 bases lay between the germline ends. Germline CDR1 and CDR2: SEHNR and FQNEAQ (reference sequence). The CDR3 sequence is 15 residues long. The CDR3 DNA reads TGTGCCAGCAGCTTATCCCTAGTTCCCTACAATGAGCAGTTCTTC. Translating gives CASSLSLVPYNEQFF.

This clonotype showed up many times. This chain links TRBV5-4 with TRBJ2-4; D possibly corresponds to TRBD1 (5 bases). V lost 0 bases, J lost 0 bases, and 13 bases lay in between. This CDR3 spans 17 amino acids. Germline values: CDR1 SGHNT, CDR2 YYREEE (reference sequence). The CDR3: CASSLAQGFRAKNIQYF. In DNA, the CDR3 is TGTGCCAGCAGCTTGGCCCAGGGATTCCGAGCCAAAAACATTCAGTACTTC.

This clonotype was seen at least ten times. The J gene is TRBJ1-1, the V gene TRBV6-2 or TRBV6-3; TRBD1 matches 8 bases. The CDR3 spans 16 residues. The germline CDR1 and CDR2 sequences are MNHEY and SVGEGT. The V segment lost 5 bases and the J segment 2 bases; nucleotides outside the gene matches: 10. CDR3 bases: TGTGCCAGCAGTCCCCGTGGGACAGGACTTAACACTGAAGCTTTCTTT. The encoded protein is CASSPRGTGLNTEAFF.

This clonotype was picked up many times. The chain links TRBV20-1 to TRBJ2-1; TRBD2 aligns across 12 bases. Germline V gene data show CDR1 as DFQATT and CDR2 as SNEGSKA (reference sequence). The CDR3 consists of 18 residues. V was clipped by 0 bases and J by 8 bases; unmatched bases: 14. CDR3 coding DNA: TGCAGTGCTAGAGATGGGGAGTGGGCTAGCGGGAGGGGTGATGAGCAGTTCTTC. Residues: CSARDGEWASGRGDEQFF.

In its sample, this clonotype was seen many times. The chain employs TRBV2 and TRBJ2-7; D is possibly TRBD1 (6 bases). The CDR3 spans 16 residues. Trimming pared 1 base from V and 7 bases from J, leaving 20 bases between. CDR1 and CDR2 (germline): SNHLY, FYNNEI. The CDR3 sequence is CASSEGWTVTSWEQYF. The CDR3, as DNA: TGTGCCAGCAGTGAAGGGTGGACAGTGACCTCTTGGGAGCAGTACTTC.

At least ten counts were recorded for this clonotype. The V gene is TRBV28, the J gene TRBJ2-7, with a tentative D call TRBD2 (5 bases). From germline, CDR1 is MDHEN and CDR2 SYDVKM. V lost 8 bases to trimming and J lost 2 bases, with 13 bases between them. The CDR3 contains 13 residues. In nucleotides, the CDR3 is TGTGCCAGCTGCGACGGGATCACCTACGAGCAGTACTTC. Translating gives CASCDGITYEQYF.

This clonotype appeared many times. This chain uses TRBV6-5 with TRBJ2-7; D gene uncertain. The germline V gene encodes CDR1 MNHEY and CDR2 SVGAGI. V was pared by 5 bases and J by 4 bases, with 12 bases between. The CDR3 has 13 residues. CDR3: CASSPLGTYEQYF. CDR3 nucleotides: TGTGCCAGCAGTCCACTGGGCACTTACGAGCAGTACTTC.

This clonotype was counted at least ten times. The chain couples TRBV6-5 to TRBJ2-7; maybe TRBD2 (6 bases). The length of the CDR3 is 12 residues. Trimming took off 8 bases at V and 0 bases at J, with 8 bases between the two ends. The germline CDR1 and CDR2 sequences are MNHEY and SVGAGI. The CDR3 reads CASYGSSYEQYF. CDR3 coding DNA: TGTGCCAGCTACGGGAGCTCCTACGAGCAGTACTTC.

The chain carries TRBV27 and TRBJ1-5; a possible D gene is TRBD1 (5 bases). This CDR3 is 15 amino acids long. Germline V gene lookup returns CDR1 MNHEY and CDR2 SMNVEV (reference sequence). Trimming cost V 1 base and J 0 bases, with 7 bases left between them. CDR3 residues: CASSLWGYSNQPQHF. The CDR3 DNA follows: TGTGCCAGCAGTTTATGGGGGTATAGCAATCAGCCCCAGCATTTT.

A word on this clonotype: A much larger clone is a single base away; this may be a read error. This chain connects TRBV29-1 to TRBJ2-7; perhaps TRBD2 as D (6 bases). The CDR3 totals 13 residues. CDR1 is SQVTM, CDR2 ANQGSEA, per germline. The CDR3, as DNA: TGCAGCGTTCGGATGGGGGGTTCCTACGCGCAGTACTTC. It codes for CSVRMGGSYAQYF.

About this clonotype: Given a much more abundant clone one base away, this may be a read error. This chain links TRBV6-6 with TRBJ2-7; maybe TRBD2 (5 bases). Per germline, CDR1 MNHNY and CDR2 SVGAGI (reference sequence). V was trimmed by 7 bases and J by 1 base, leaving 8 bases between them. The CDR3 is 12 amino acids. CDR3 in amino acids: CASNTGSYEQYF. In DNA form, the CDR3 reads TGTGCCAGCAACACGGGATCCTACGAGCAGTACTTC.

The J gene is TRBJ2-1, the V gene TRBV12-5, with TRBD1 matching 9 bases. The CDR3 extends over 16 amino acids. Germline assignment: CDR1 LGHNT and CDR2 FRNRAP. The trim removed 3 bases at V and 6 bases at J, leaving 9 bases unmatched. The CDR3 region has the DNA TGTGCTAGTGGTTTAGATTGGGACAGGGACGGCAATGAGCAGTTCTTC. This codes for CASGLDWDRDGNEQFF.

This clonotype has at least ten counts. The chain combines TRBV5-5 with TRBJ2-1, with D perhaps TRBD1 or TRBD2 (5 bases each). Germline lookup yields CDR1 SGHKS and CDR2 YYEKEE (reference sequence). CDR3 size: 16 residues. V lost 4 bases, J lost 9 bases, and 23 bases lay in between. CDR3 sequence (DNA): TGTGCCAGCAGCCAGGCCGGGACCGCCGTGGTTGGTGAGCAGTTCTTC. Its protein is CASSQAGTAVVGEQFF.

A word on this clonotype: A read error may be the cause here, since a much bigger clone is one base away. J is TRBJ2-7 and V is TRBV19; 8 positions match TRBD2. The CDR3 contains 15 residues. CDR1 is LNHDA, CDR2 SQIVND, per germline (reference sequence). V shed 6 bases and J 0 bases; nucleotides not matched to a gene: 7. CDR3 coding DNA: TGTGCCAGTAGCTGGGGCGGGGGGAGCTCCTACGAGCAGTACTTC. Residues: CASSWGGGSSYEQYF.